This T cell receptor (beta chain) was retrieved from a study of T-cell memory formation after mild COVID-19 (dated by TCRdb to the early 2020s). Regarding the research as a whole: TCR sequence clusters from the two donors were found to be largely donor specific. In a couple of donors, T-cell clones that expanded and contracted after mild COVID-19 were tracked by sequencing TCRalpha and TCRbeta repertoires over time. The cohort comprised two young, previously healthy adult volunteers, one female and one male.

As for this clonotype: The antigen it recognizes is unknown. Base qualities are not at hand, and no much larger clone is one base apart.

The full study reports these points: Some responding clones were found in pre-infection memory, which suggests that pre-existing cross-reactive memory T cells took part in the SARS-CoV-2 response. Balanced CD4/CD8 phenotypes were observed for clones contracting from day 15 to 85, whereas a bias towards CD4+ was observed for a second wave of clones expanding from day 15 to 37. The second-wave clones that peaked on day 37 were not confirmed to be SARS-CoV-2 specific. Contracting CD4+ clones were located mainly in the CM and EM memory subsets, whereas CD8+ clones were found to be enriched in EMRA. The study included only two mild cases, and larger cohorts that include severe cases with pre-infection samples were judged to be necessary.

Ficoll-Paque density gradient centrifugation was used to isolate PBMCs. As encoded in the germline V gene (reference sequence), CDR1 is DFQATT while CDR2 is SNEGSKA. Trimming costs V 3 bases and J 9 bases, and their ends lie 12 bases apart. Taken from cysteine to phenylalanine, the CDR3 has 12 residues. The kept DNA is CDR3 alone, 36 bases in frame from the first base. For sequencing, an Illumina NovaSeq 6000 was employed. TCRalpha and TCRbeta cDNA libraries were constructed by 5'RACE with constant-segment primers, with sample barcodes and unique molecular identifiers being introduced. RNA was extracted from every sample with Trizol reagent. Library amplification was performed in two PCR steps, and a second sample barcode and Illumina TruSeq adapters were introduced in the second step. The libraries were sequenced on an Illumina NovaSeq using 2 x 150 bp paired-end reads. The authors' pipeline ran thus. The reads were demultiplexed and collapsed into UMI-guided consensus sequences using migec v1.2.7. Using mixcr v2.1.11, the UMI consensuses were aligned to TRA and TRB V and J templates and assembled into clonotypes. Expanded or contracted clonotypes were those called significant by both edgeR and NoisET, with noise models trained on biological replicates. For edgeR calls, a false discovery rate-adjusted p below 0.01 and a log2 fold-change threshold of 1 were applied. PCA with hierarchical clustering of max-normalized trajectories of the 1000 most abundant clonotypes was used as exploratory dynamics analysis. Separately sequenced CD4+ and CD8+ repertoires were used to assign a CD4 or CD8 phenotype to each responding clone. TCRdb cleaned the public reads at Q25 with fastp, built clones with MiXCR and kept in-frame beta chains. Every entry covers one CDR3 protein and lists the most common genes and DNA from its rows. The authors' filters were not applied to this entry. The sample includes about 340,000 distinct CDR3 sequences, with more than 20% observed a single time. The ten largest clonotypes hold roughly an eighth of the sample.

The material sequenced was PBMCs or a T cell subset sorted from them (not recorded which). This TCR was recovered from an adult woman who had mild COVID-19 (a few samples of this study predate the infection). The sample titles of this study are shuffled in the database, so cell type and time point are left out; the donor was told from shared clones. In this chain, TRBV20-1 is recombined with TRBJ2-1, with the D assignment possibly TRBD1 or TRBD2, given 7 matching bases for each. The DNA reads TGCAGTGCTAGCAGGGGGGGCGGTGAGCAGTTCTTC. This sequence encodes CSASRGGGEQFF.